This entry describes one T cell receptor (beta chain). The data derive from a study of control samples from healthy donors and cancer patients. CDR3 length: 13 amino acids. V lost 5 bases, J lost 0 bases, and 5 bases lay in between. The V gene's germline CDR1 is SGHTA and CDR2 FQGNSA. Generated by immunoSEQ multiplex PCR, the TCRdb table keeps only in-frame clones and is missing some. The top ten hold approximately 0.58% of the sample, which has about 130,000 clones, almost 95% seen once. This clonotype was sampled from a man at least 80 years old with head and neck cancer. What was sequenced was PBMCs. The V and J genes are TRBV7-2 and TRBJ2-1; D is uncertain. The CDR3 reads CASSESSYNEQFF. For the CDR3, the DNA is TGTGCCAGCAGCGAGAGCTCCTACAATGAGCAGTTCTTC.